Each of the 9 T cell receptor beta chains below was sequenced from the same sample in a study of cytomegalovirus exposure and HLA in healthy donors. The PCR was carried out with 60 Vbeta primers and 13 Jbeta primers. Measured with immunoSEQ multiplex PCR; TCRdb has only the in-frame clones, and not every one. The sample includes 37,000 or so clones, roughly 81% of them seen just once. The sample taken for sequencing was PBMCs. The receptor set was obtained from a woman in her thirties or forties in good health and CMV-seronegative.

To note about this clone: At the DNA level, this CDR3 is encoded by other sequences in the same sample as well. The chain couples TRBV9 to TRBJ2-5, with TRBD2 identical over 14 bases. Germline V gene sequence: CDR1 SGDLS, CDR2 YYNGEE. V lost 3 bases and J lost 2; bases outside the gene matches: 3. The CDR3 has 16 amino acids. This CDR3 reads CASSDGLAGGQETQYF. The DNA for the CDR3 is TGTGCCAGCAGCGACGGACTAGCGGGGGGACAAGAGACCCAGTACTTC.

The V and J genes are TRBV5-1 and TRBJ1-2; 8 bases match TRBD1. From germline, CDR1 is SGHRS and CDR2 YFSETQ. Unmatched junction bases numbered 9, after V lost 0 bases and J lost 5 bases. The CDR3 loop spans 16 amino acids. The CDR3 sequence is CASSLGPGRTGYGYTF. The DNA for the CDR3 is TGCGCCAGCAGCTTGGGACCAGGGCGGACAGGGTATGGCTACACCTTC.

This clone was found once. CDR3 amino acids: CANSGTAGTSGLKETQYF. CDR3 sequence (DNA): TGTGCCAACTCCGGGACGGCTGGGACTAGCGGCTTGAAAGAGACCCAGTACTTC. V is TRBV2 and J is TRBJ2-5, with TRBD2 matching 11 bases. Germline V CDR1 and CDR2: SNHLY, FYNNEI. CDR3 length: 18 amino acids. Trimming removed 10 bases from V and 3 bases from J; junction bases left unmatched: 19.

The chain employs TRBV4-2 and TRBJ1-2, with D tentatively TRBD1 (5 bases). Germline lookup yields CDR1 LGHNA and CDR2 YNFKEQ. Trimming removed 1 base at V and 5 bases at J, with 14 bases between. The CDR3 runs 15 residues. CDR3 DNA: TGTGCCAGCAGCCAAGCCCCGACCGGGGGATATGGCTACACCTTC. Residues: CASSQAPTGGYGYTF.

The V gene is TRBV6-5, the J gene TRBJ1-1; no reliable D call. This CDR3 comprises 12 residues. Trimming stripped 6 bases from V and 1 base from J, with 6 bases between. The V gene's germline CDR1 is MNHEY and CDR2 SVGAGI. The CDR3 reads CASRSENTEAFF. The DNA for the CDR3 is TGTGCCAGCAGATCAGAGAACACTGAAGCTTTCTTT.

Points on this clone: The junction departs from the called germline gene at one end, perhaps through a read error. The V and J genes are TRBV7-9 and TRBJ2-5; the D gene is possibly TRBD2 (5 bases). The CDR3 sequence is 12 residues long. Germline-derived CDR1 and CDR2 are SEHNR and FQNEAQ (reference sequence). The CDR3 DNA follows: TGTTCCAGCAAGGGAGTAGGGGAGACCCAGTACTTC. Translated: CSSKGVGETQYF.

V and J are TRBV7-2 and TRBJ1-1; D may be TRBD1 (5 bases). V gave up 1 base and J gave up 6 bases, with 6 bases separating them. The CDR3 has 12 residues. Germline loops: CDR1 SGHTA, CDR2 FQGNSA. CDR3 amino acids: CASSLGGAEAFF. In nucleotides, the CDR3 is TGTGCCAGCAGCTTAGGGGGGGCTGAAGCTTTCTTT.

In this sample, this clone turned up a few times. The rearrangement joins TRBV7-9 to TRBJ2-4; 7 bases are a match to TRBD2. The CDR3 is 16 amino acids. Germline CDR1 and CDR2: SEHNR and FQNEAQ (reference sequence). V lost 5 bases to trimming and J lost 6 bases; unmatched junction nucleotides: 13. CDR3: CASSPPPRLAPNIQYF. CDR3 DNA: TGTGCCAGCAGCCCTCCCCCCAGACTAGCACCAAACATTCAGTACTTC.

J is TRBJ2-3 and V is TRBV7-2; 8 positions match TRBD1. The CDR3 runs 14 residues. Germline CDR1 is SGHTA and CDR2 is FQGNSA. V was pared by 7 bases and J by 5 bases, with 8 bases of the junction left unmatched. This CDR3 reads CASNVAGGLDTQYF. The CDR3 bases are TGTGCCAGCAATGTAGCAGGGGGCCTAGATACGCAGTATTTT.